This T cell receptor beta chain was obtained from a study of beta chain features in type 1 diabetes. Study results and limitations: Moderately but significantly shorter TCRB CDR3s were found in Type 1 diabetes patients in all four CD4+ subsets. The study found fewer insertions and more deletions at VDJ junctions in type 1 diabetes patients. Short templates might get an advantage during PCR, and this would be equal in patients and controls.

Germline CDR1 SQVTM, CDR2 ANQGSEA. V was clipped by 7 bases and J by 2 bases; unmatched bases: 3. CDR3 length equals 13 residues. Sorting of CD4+ naive, central memory, regulatory and stem cell-like memory cells was performed via CD45RO/CCR7/CD25/CD127/CD95/CD27. The sequenced template was cDNA made from the entire isolated RNA. Naive, central memory and regulatory T cell samples averaged roughly 3.5 million immunoSEQ reads each. TCRdb keeps only in-frame clones here, not all; method: immunoSEQ multiplex PCR. The sample contains 550,000 to 850,000 clones, roughly 13% of which appear only once. Regarding this clone: The antigen remains undetermined. This CDR3 is also generated by other DNA sequences in the sample.

The TCR was taken from a man aged 18 to 29 with type 1 diabetes. J is TRBJ2-2 and V is TRBV29-1, with 8 bases fitting TRBD1. Sequencing input: naive CD4+ T cells from blood. The CDR3 DNA reads TGCAGCGCAGACAGGGGAAACACCGGGGAGCTGTTTTTT. This sequence encodes CSADRGNTGELFF.